This TCR beta chain comes out of a study of identical twins. Study outcomes and limitations: Out-of-frame TCR alpha sharing in monozygotic twins exceeded recombination model predictions. Alpha sequences that were out-of-frame and twin-shared showed an excess of low generation probability.

J lost 7 bases, V lost 0 bases, and 14 bases had no gene match. Germline-derived CDR1 and CDR2 are SGHDN and FVKESK. This CDR3 contains 18 residues. Template switching added a universal primer site, and cDNA bore unique molecular identifiers. Via MiXCR, TCRdb re-called the 5' RACE reads, giving one row per CDR3 protein. The sample lists 1.5 million to 2 million distinct CDR3 sequences, around a third seen once, with 0.27% in the top ten. For this clonotype: Its antigen is still unknown.

The donor group consisted entirely of healthy Caucasians. Sequenced material: cord blood. The chain joins TRBV14 to TRBJ2-1, with 8 bases fitting TRBD2. The clonotype comes from a newborn girl in good health. CDR3 nucleotides: TGTGCCAGCAGCCAAGAGAAGGGGAAGCGGGAGATCCGGAATGAGCAGTTCTTC. Protein sequence: CASSQEKGKREIRNEQFF.